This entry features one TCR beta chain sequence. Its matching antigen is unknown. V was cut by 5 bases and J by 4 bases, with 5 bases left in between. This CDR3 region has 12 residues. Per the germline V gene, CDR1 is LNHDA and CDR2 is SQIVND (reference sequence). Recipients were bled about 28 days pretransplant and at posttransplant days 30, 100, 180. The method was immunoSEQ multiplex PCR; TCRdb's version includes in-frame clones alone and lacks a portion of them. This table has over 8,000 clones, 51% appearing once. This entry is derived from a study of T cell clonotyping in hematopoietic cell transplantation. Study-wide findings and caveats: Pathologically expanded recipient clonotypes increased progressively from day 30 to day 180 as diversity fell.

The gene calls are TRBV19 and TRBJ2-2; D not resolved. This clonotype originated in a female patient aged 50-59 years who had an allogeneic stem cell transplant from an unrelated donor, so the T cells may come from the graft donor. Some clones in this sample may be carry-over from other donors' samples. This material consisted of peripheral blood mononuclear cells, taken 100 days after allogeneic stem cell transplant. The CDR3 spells CASSFPTGELFF. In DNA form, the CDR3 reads TGTGCCAGTAGTTTCCCCACCGGGGAGCTGTTTTTT.